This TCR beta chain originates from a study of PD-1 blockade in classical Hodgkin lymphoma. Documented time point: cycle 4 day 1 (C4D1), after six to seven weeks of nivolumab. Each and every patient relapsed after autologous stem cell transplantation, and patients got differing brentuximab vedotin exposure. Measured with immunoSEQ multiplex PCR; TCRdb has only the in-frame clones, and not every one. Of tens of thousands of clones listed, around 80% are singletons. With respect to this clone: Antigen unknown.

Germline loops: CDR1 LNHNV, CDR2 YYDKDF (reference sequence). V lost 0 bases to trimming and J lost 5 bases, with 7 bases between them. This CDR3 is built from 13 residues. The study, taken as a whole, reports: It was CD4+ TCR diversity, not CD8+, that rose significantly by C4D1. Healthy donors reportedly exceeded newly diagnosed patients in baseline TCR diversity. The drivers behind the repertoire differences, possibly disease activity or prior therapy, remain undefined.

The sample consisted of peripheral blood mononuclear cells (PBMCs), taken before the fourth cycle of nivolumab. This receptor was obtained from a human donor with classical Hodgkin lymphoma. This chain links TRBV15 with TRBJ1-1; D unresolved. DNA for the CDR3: TGTGCCACCAGCAGAGATTTTGGTACTGAAGCTTTCTTT. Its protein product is CATSRDFGTEAFF.